These 3 T cell receptor beta chains were all obtained from the same sample, sequenced in a study of shared clonotypes between healthy human individuals. TCRdb's copy holds only in-frame clones and misses some; the assay was immunoSEQ multiplex PCR. The table shows 2.3 million or so clones, with over 85% occurring only once. Input material: naive CD4+ T cells from PBMCs. Regarding subset: CD45RA+ positively selected. Source of these receptors: a young man in good health. Some clones in this sample may be carry-over from other donors' samples.

The chain carries TRBV6-1 and TRBJ2-7, with TRBD1 matching 7 bases. This CDR3 is 14 amino acids long. CDR1 MNHNS and CDR2 SASEGT come from the germline V gene. Trimming removed 6 bases from V and 4 bases from J; junction bases left unmatched: 9. In DNA form, the CDR3 reads TGTGCCAGCAGGGCGTTAGGGGGCGATTACGAGCAGTACTTC. It translates to CASRALGGDYEQYF.

The V gene is TRBV6-1, the J gene TRBJ1-5; 7 nucleotides align to TRBD1. CDR3 length equals 13 residues. Unmatched junction bases numbered 4, after V lost 8 bases and J lost 3 bases. CDR1 and CDR2 (germline): MNHNS, SASEGT. CDR3 DNA: TGTGCCAGCTTAACAGGGGTCAATCAGCCCCAGCATTTT. Amino acids: CASLTGVNQPQHF.

The chain is built from TRBV9 and TRBJ1-4, with TRBD1 matching over 8 bases. The CDR3 runs 15 residues. Germline V gene data show CDR1 as SGDLS and CDR2 as YYNGEE. V was clipped by 3 bases and J by 2 bases; unmatched bases: 3. The CDR3 bases are TGTGCCAGCAGCGGTACAGGGGGGACTAATGAAAAACTGTTTTTT. Translation gives CASSGTGGTNEKLFF.